These 27 T cell receptor beta chains originate from one sample sequenced in a study of T cell responses to AZD1222 COVID-19 vaccine. The method was immunoSEQ multiplex PCR; TCRdb's version includes in-frame clones alone and lacks a portion of them. The table has around 150,000 clones, over 90% seen once; the top ten hold around 1.6%. This sample comprised peripheral blood, obtained on day 0 of AZD1222 vaccination. The receptors stem from an adult in good health.

The genes are TRBV29-1 and TRBJ1-1; TRBD1 aligns across 9 bases. The V gene's germline CDR1 is SQVTM and CDR2 ANQGSEA. The CDR3 length is 16 residues. Unmatched junction bases numbered 14, after V lost 3 bases and J lost 6 bases. For the CDR3, the DNA is TGCAGCGTTGACATAACAGGGGGCGCAGGCTCCGCTGAAGCTTTCTTT. This gives the protein CSVDITGGAGSAEAFF.

V gene TRBV7-8 combines with J gene TRBJ2-5; TRBD1 agrees at 9 bases. The CDR3 sequence is 19 residues long. With 7 bases clipped from V and 1 base from J, the junction kept 19 bases outside the gene matches. The germline V gene has CDR1 SGHVS and CDR2 FQNEAQ. The CDR3 sequence: CASTRHPGQGAYFQETQYF. The CDR3 DNA reads TGTGCCAGCACCCGCCACCCGGGACAGGGAGCATACTTCCAAGAGACCCAGTACTTC.

The rearrangement links TRBV5-1 to TRBJ2-5; 8 positions agree with TRBD2. The V and J ends lost 4 bases and 4 bases, in that order; junction bases with no gene match: 9. This CDR3 spans 15 amino acids. The germline CDR1 and CDR2 sequences are SGHRS and YFSETQ. The CDR3 nucleotides read TGCGCCAGCAGCCCTGGACTAGCCCCAGGAGAGACCCAGTACTTC. Translating gives CASSPGLAPGETQYF. Variable domain in full (rest from reference TRBV5-1 and TRBJ2-5): KAGVTQTPRYLIKTRGQQVTLSCSPISGHRSVSWYQQTPGQGLQFLFEYFSETQRNKGNFPGRFSGRQFSNSRSEMNVSTLELGDSALYLCASSPGLAPGETQYFGPGTRLLVL.

This sequence joins TRBV29-1 and TRBJ2-1; 8 positions match TRBD1. Per germline, CDR1 SQVTM and CDR2 ANQGSEA. V was pared by 3 bases and J by 3 bases, with 7 bases of the junction left unmatched. The CDR3 consists of 15 residues. The CDR3 region has the DNA TGCAGCGTTGAGGGGTGGGACAGGAGCTACAATGAGCAGTTCTTC. This encodes CSVEGWDRSYNEQFF.

V is TRBV18 and J is TRBJ2-1; 7 bases fit TRBD2. Germline lookup yields CDR1 KGHSH and CDR2 LQKENI. V lost 1 base to trimming and J lost 7 bases; unmatched junction nucleotides: 10. The CDR3 covers 16 residues. The CDR3 here is CASSPRTGTTGNEQFF. In nucleotides, the CDR3 is TGTGCCAGCTCACCACGAACCGGGACTACCGGGAATGAGCAGTTCTTC.

Only a few counts were recorded for this clone. V and J are TRBV14 and TRBJ1-1; D perhaps matches TRBD1 (6 bases). V was clipped by 4 bases and J by 6 bases, with 15 bases between them. Germline-derived CDR1 and CDR2 are SGHDN and FVKESK. The CDR3 consists of 14 residues. In nucleotides, the CDR3 is TGTGCCAGCAGCCCAGGACTGAGGGGGTCTGAAGCTTTCTTT. Translated, it gives CASSPGLRGSEAFF.

The genes are TRBV11-3 and TRBJ2-6; D possibly uses TRBD1 or TRBD2 (5 bases each). Looked up from germline, CDR1 is SGHNT and CDR2 is YENEEA. The CDR3 spans 17 residues. Between the trimmed V and J ends, which lost 5 bases and 0 bases, there was a span of 14 bases. This CDR3 reads CASSKAGSLSGANVLTF. In nucleotides, the CDR3 is TGTGCCAGCAGCAAAGCAGGGAGCCTCTCTGGGGCCAACGTCCTGACTTTC.

The V and J genes are TRBV7-8 and TRBJ1-1; possibly TRBD1 for D (6 bases). The CDR3 is 14 amino acids. CDR1 is SGHVS, CDR2 FQNEAQ, per germline. Trimming took off 2 bases at V and 4 bases at J, with 11 bases between the two ends. CDR3 residues: CASSLTTGSTEAFF. CDR3 nucleotide sequence: TGTGCCAGCAGCTTAACGACAGGAAGCACTGAAGCTTTCTTT.

This clone was detected ten times or more. The genes are TRBV7-2 and TRBJ2-7; 8 bases line up with TRBD1. The length of the CDR3 is 14 residues. Looked up from germline, CDR1 is SGHTA and CDR2 is FQGNSA. Unmatched junction bases numbered 8, after V lost 7 bases and J lost 3 bases. CDR3 protein: CASNHGQGGYEQYF. Written as DNA, the CDR3 is TGTGCCAGCAACCATGGACAGGGAGGCTACGAGCAGTACTTC.

The rearrangement links TRBV6-5 to TRBJ1-2; 7 positions agree with TRBD1. The trim removed 4 bases at V and 4 bases at J, leaving 6 bases unmatched. The CDR3 has 14 residues. Germline CDR1 MNHEY, CDR2 SVGAGI. The CDR3 region has the DNA TGTGCCAGCAGTTTCAGGGGGATAAGCTATGGCTACACCTTC. It yields the protein CASSFRGISYGYTF.

The gene calls are TRBV28 and TRBJ2-1; D might be TRBD1 (5 bases). Germline CDR1 and CDR2: MDHEN and SYDVKM. This CDR3 is 11 amino acids long. V lost 9 bases, J lost 9 bases, and 12 bases lay in between. The CDR3 nucleotides are TGTGCCAGTAAGACAGAAGGTGAGCAGTTCTTC. Residues: CASKTEGEQFF.

The chain employs TRBV4-1 and TRBJ1-1, with D possibly matching TRBD1 (6 bases). The CDR3 consists of 16 residues. The germline gives CDR1 MGHRA, CDR2 YSYEKL. V gave up 3 bases and J gave up 4 bases, with 18 bases separating them. CDR3 region: CASSHPTGSGGTEAFF. The CDR3 DNA follows: TGCGCCAGCAGCCACCCAACAGGGAGTGGGGGCACTGAAGCTTTCTTT.

This rearrangement joins TRBV30 to TRBJ2-3; 9 bases map to TRBD1. Unmatched junction bases numbered 7, after V lost 1 base and J lost 5 bases. The germline V gene has CDR1 GTSNPN and CDR2 SVGIG (reference sequence). The length of the CDR3 is 15 residues. The chain's CDR3 is CAWSEEGQGRDTQYF. The CDR3 bases are TGTGCCTGGAGTGAGGAGGGACAGGGAAGAGATACGCAGTATTTT.

This sequence joins TRBV30 and TRBJ2-3; the D is unclear. CDR1 is GTSNPN, CDR2 SVGIG, per germline (reference sequence). This CDR3 comprises 12 residues. V lost 5 bases, J lost 2 bases, and 8 bases lay in between. The CDR3 spells CAWYHTTDTQYF. CDR3 coding DNA: TGTGCCTGGTACCACACCACAGATACGCAGTATTTT.

The chain links TRBV3-1 (or the pseudogene TRBV3-2) to TRBJ1-1; D might be TRBD1 (6 bases). The length of the CDR3 is 17 residues. The germline V gene has CDR1 LGHDT and CDR2 YNNKEL (reference sequence). The V and J ends lost 1 base and 5 bases respectively, with 20 bases between them. CDR3 bases: TGTGCCAGCAGCCAAGCTAGTAAGGGGGAGGGAGGGACTGAAGCTTTCTTT. Amino acid sequence: CASSQASKGEGGTEAFF.

V gene TRBV3-1 (or the pseudogene TRBV3-2) combines with J gene TRBJ2-1; tentative D call: TRBD1 (5 bases). In germline, CDR1 is LGHDT, CDR2 YNNKEL (reference sequence). V gave up 4 bases and J gave up 1 base, with 11 bases separating them. This CDR3 has 15 amino acids. Here the CDR3 DNA reads TGTGCCAGCAGCCTCAACACAGGTTCCTACAATGAGCAGTTCTTC. As protein: CASSLNTGSYNEQFF.

The chain joins TRBV30 to TRBJ2-7, with D possibly called TRBD1 or TRBD2 (5 bases each). CDR1 is GTSNPN, CDR2 SVGIG, per germline (reference sequence). CDR3 length: 13 amino acids. Trimming took 0 bases from V and 8 from J, leaving 14 bases between them. The CDR3 loop is CAWSVLLPGQQYF. CDR3 DNA sequence: TGTGCCTGGAGTGTACTTCTCCCGGGACAGCAGTACTTC.

The gene calls are TRBV5-1 and TRBJ1-2; D is perhaps TRBD1 (5 bases). V shed 2 bases and J shed 0 bases, with 8 bases lying between them. Germline CDR1 and CDR2: SGHRS and YFSETQ. CDR3 length: 14 amino acids. Written as DNA, the CDR3 is TGCGCCAGCAGCTTCGAGGGGACTAACTATGGCTACACCTTC. Amino acids: CASSFEGTNYGYTF.

The genes are TRBV3-1 (or the pseudogene TRBV3-2) and TRBJ2-3; D tentatively reads TRBD1 or TRBD2 (6 bases each). From germline, CDR1 is LGHDT and CDR2 YNNKEL (reference sequence). Trimming removed 4 bases at V and 4 bases at J, with 15 bases between. This CDR3 spans 15 amino acids. The CDR3, as DNA: TGTGCCAGCAGCCTTAGGAGGGGGTCGGCAGATACGCAGTATTTT. Protein sequence: CASSLRRGSADTQYF.

V is TRBV7-6 and J is TRBJ1-2, with a tentative D call TRBD1 (6 bases). The CDR3 length is 18 residues. The germline V gene encodes CDR1 SGHVS and CDR2 FNYEAQ. V lost 4 bases to trimming and J lost 8 bases, with 29 bases between them. The CDR3 DNA follows: TGTGCCAGCAGCTCCCGGCCCCCACAGGGATCGGGGAATATAGGCTACACCTTC. This gives the protein CASSSRPPQGSGNIGYTF.

The table lists this clone with a count of one. The CDR3: CASSLKILAGGPGGELFF. CDR3 nucleotide sequence: TGCGCCAGCAGCCTTAAAATCTTAGCGGGAGGGCCAGGCGGGGAGCTGTTTTTT. The chain couples TRBV4-3 to TRBJ2-2; 11 bases map to TRBD2. Per germline, CDR1 LGHNA and CDR2 YSLEER. V was pared by 4 bases and J by 7 bases, with 14 bases of the junction left unmatched. The CDR3 covers 18 residues.

The genes are TRBV5-6 and TRBJ1-1; D remains unclear. Trimming cost V 1 base and J 1 base, with 2 bases left between them. This CDR3 is 12 amino acids long. Germline CDR1 is SGHDT and CDR2 is YYEEEE. In DNA form, the CDR3 reads TGTGCCAGCAGCTTGAAGAACACTGAAGCTTTCTTT. Translating it yields CASSLKNTEAFF.

V is TRBV29-1 and J is TRBJ2-5; the match to TRBD2 covers 8 bases. Unmatched junction bases numbered 4, after V lost 7 bases and J lost 3 bases. This CDR3 is 12 amino acids long. The germline V gene has CDR1 SQVTM and CDR2 ANQGSEA. CDR3: CSGSGGEETQYF. CDR3 nucleotide sequence: TGCAGCGGTTCCGGGGGGGAAGAGACCCAGTACTTC. The entire variable domain, with the rest obtained from reference TRBV29-1 and TRBJ2-5, is as follows: SAVISQKPSRDICQRGTSLTIQCQVDSQVTMMFWYRQQPGQSLTLIATANQGSEATYESGFVIDKFPISRPNLTFSTLTVSNMSPEDSSIYLCSGSGGEETQYFGPGTRLLVL.

The V call is TRBV6-1, the J call TRBJ1-4, with unresolved D. V lost 2 bases and J lost 0, with 7 bases in between. The CDR3 extends over 15 amino acids. CDR1 and CDR2 (germline): MNHNS, SASEGT. CDR3 coding DNA: TGTGCCAGCAGTGAATTAGGGTCAACTAATGAAAAACTGTTTTTT. Translating gives CASSELGSTNEKLFF.

This rearrangement joins TRBV4-3 to TRBJ2-3; D ambiguous. The CDR3 spans 18 residues. Germline CDR1 is LGHNA and CDR2 is YSLEER. The V end lost 1 base, the J end lost 6 bases, and 23 bases lay between the germline ends. The CDR3 DNA reads as TGCGCCAGCAGCCAAGCCCCAGATGCGACTGCATCATGGGATACGCAGTATTTT. The encoded protein is CASSQAPDATASWDTQYF.

CDR3 in amino acids: CASTRTHPPGELFF. The DNA of the CDR3 is TGTGCCAGTACCCGGACACACCCCCCCGGGGAGCTGTTTTTT. The V and J genes are TRBV19 and TRBJ2-2; D perhaps matches TRBD1 (5 bases). The CDR3 runs 14 residues. Between the trimmed V and J ends, which lost 7 bases and 6 bases, there was a span of 15 bases. CDR1 and CDR2 (germline): LNHDA, SQIVND (reference sequence).

The chain uses TRBV14 and TRBJ2-5; a possible D gene is TRBD2 (7 bases). With 3 bases removed from V and 2 bases from J, the gap between germline ends came to 13 bases. This CDR3 region has 15 residues. Germline CDR1 reads SGHDN; CDR2 reads FVKESK. Here the CDR3 reads CASSQRGGGQETQYF. Here the CDR3 DNA reads TGTGCCAGCAGCCAGAGGGGGGGAGGACAAGAGACCCAGTACTTC.